These T cell receptor beta chains were read from a single sample in a study of blood T cell repertoires in COVID-19. Here immunoSEQ multiplex PCR was the method, and the copy in TCRdb shows in-frame clones only, minus some. The sample lists 150,000 to 200,000 clones, approximately 80% occurring once. The sequenced sample consisted of peripheral blood. The source is a woman older than 75 with acute or convalescent COVID-19. Each CDR3 is given with its conserved first and last residue. The D gene is left open where the match is weak. Clone size is stated in some rows and not others, as once, few, many or a class when expanded.

D: -; J: TRBJ2-2; V: TRBV2; size: -; CDR3: CASRRQPETGELFF; DNA: TGTGCCAGCAGGCGACAGCCAGAGACCGGGGAGCTGTTTTTT
D: TRBD2; J: TRBJ2-7; V: TRBV19; size: -; CDR3: CASRPSGSTHEQYF; DNA: TGTGCCAGTAGGCCTAGCGGGAGTACCCACGAGCAGTACTTC
D: -; J: TRBJ1-2; V: TRBV6-5; size: once; CDR3: CASSYGADGGYGYTF; DNA: TGTGCCAGCAGTTACGGGGCGGATGGGGGGTATGGCTACACCTTC
D: TRBD1; J: TRBJ2-7; V: TRBV7-8; size: -; CDR3: CASSFLDRAHEQYF; DNA: TGTGCCAGCAGCTTCCTCGACAGGGCCCACGAGCAGTACTTC
D: -; J: TRBJ1-2; V: TRBV21-1; size: once; CDR3: CASSSGPYRDGYTF; DNA: TGTGCCAGCAGCTCTGGGCCCTACAGGGATGGCTACACCTTC
D: -; J: TRBJ1-2; V: TRBV5-4; size: -; CDR3: CASSLMGWTTINYGYTF; DNA: TGTGCCAGCAGCTTGATGGGGTGGACAACAATAAACTATGGCTACACCTTC
D: TRBD1; J: TRBJ2-2; V: TRBV29-1; size: -; CDR3: CSVRAQGAGELFF; DNA: TGCAGCGTTCGCGCACAGGGGGCCGGGGAGCTGTTTTTT
D: -; J: TRBJ1-5; V: TRBV30; size: -; CDR3: CAWSDIYQPQHF; DNA: TGTGCCTGGAGTGATATTTATCAGCCCCAGCATTTT
D: -; J: TRBJ1-3; V: TRBV10-2; size: -; CDR3: CASSDPEGIGNTIYF; DNA: TGCGCCAGCAGTGACCCAGAGGGTATTGGAAACACCATATATTTT
D: -; J: TRBJ2-5; V: TRBV5-1; size: once; CDR3: CASSLSGIQETQYF; DNA: TGCGCCAGCAGCTTGTCGGGGATTCAAGAGACCCAGTACTTC
D: TRBD1; J: TRBJ2-7; V: TRBV5-1; size: -; CDR3: CASRRATGTGSYEQYF; DNA: TGCGCCAGCAGGCGAGCTACCGGGACAGGGTCCTACGAGCAGTACTTC
D: -; J: TRBJ1-5; V: TRBV2; size: many; CDR3: CATGGPYSNQPQHF; DNA: TGTGCCACCGGGGGACCGTATAGCAATCAGCCCCAGCATTTT
D: TRBD2; J: TRBJ2-2; V: TRBV10-2; size: -; CDR3: CASKQREANTGELFF; DNA: TGCGCCAGCAAACAGCGGGAGGCAAACACCGGGGAGCTGTTTTTT
D: TRBD1; J: TRBJ1-5; V: TRBV5-1; size: -; CDR3: CASSPITGANQPQHF; DNA: TGCGCCAGCAGCCCGATCACAGGGGCCAATCAGCCCCAGCATTTT
D: -; J: TRBJ2-1; V: TRBV30; size: once; CDR3: CAWRVGTGTRSVF; DNA: -
D: TRBD1; J: TRBJ1-2; V: TRBV19; size: -; CDR3: CASSHGQGQGYTF; DNA: TGTGCCAGTAGTCACGGACAGGGACAGGGCTACACCTTC
D: TRBD1; J: TRBJ1-4; V: TRBV11-2; size: few; CDR3: CASSRAGQGNEKLFF; DNA: TGTGCCAGCTCTCGGGCGGGACAGGGTAATGAAAAACTGTTTTTT
D: -; J: TRBJ1-1; V: TRBV12-3/TRBV12-4; size: -; CDR3: CASSPWNTEAFF; DNA: TGTGCCAGCAGTCCCTGGAACACTGAAGCTTTCTTT
D: -; J: TRBJ2-7; V: TRBV6-6; size: -; CDR3: CASSHNRATYEQYF; DNA: TGTGCCAGCAGTCACAACAGGGCTACCTACGAGCAGTACTTC
D: TRBD1; J: TRBJ2-7; V: TRBV27; size: once; CDR3: CASRTRDSPYEQYF; DNA: TGTGCCAGCAGGACCCGGGACAGTCCCTACGAGCAGTACTTC
D: TRBD1; J: TRBJ1-4; V: TRBV6-2/TRBV6-3; size: -; CDR3: CASSYRDRPNEKLFF; DNA: TGTGCCAGCAGTTACCGGGACAGGCCGAATGAAAAACTGTTTTTT
D: TRBD1; J: TRBJ1-2; V: TRBV2; size: -; CDR3: CASRPDRDNYGYTF; DNA: TGTGCCAGCCGCCCGGACAGGGATAACTATGGCTACACCTTC
D: -; J: TRBJ1-1; V: TRBV29-1; size: -; CDR3: CSVTAGGTEAFF; DNA: TGCAGCGTTACCGCGGGTGGCACTGAAGCTTTCTTT
D: TRBD2; J: TRBJ2-1; V: TRBV12-5; size: once; CDR3: CASGLETGTSGNSYNEQFF; DNA: TGTGCTAGTGGTTTAGAGACCGGGACTAGCGGGAACTCCTACAATGAGCAGTTCTTC
D: TRBD2; J: TRBJ2-7; V: TRBV5-1; size: few; CDR3: CASSLEPSGGYEQYF; DNA: TGCGCCAGCAGCTTGGAGCCTAGCGGGGGATACGAGCAGTACTTC
D: TRBD1; J: TRBJ1-2; V: TRBV7-2; size: -; CDR3: CASSPLDRGGDYGYTF; DNA: TGTGCCAGCAGCCCCCTCGACAGGGGGGGTGACTATGGCTACACCTTC
D: TRBD2; J: TRBJ2-1; V: TRBV11-2; size: -; CDR3: CASSQIGAGRLYNEQFF; DNA: TGTGCCAGCAGCCAGATAGGAGCGGGAAGACTCTACAATGAGCAGTTCTTC
D: -; J: TRBJ1-2; V: TRBV7-2; size: -; CDR3: CASSPLGLTNYGYTF; DNA: TGTGCCAGCAGCCCCTTGGGGCTCACCAACTATGGCTACACCTTC
D: -; J: TRBJ2-7; V: TRBV12-3/TRBV12-4; size: -; CDR3: CASSWGRYEQYF; DNA: TGTGCCAGCAGTTGGGGCAGGTACGAGCAGTACTTC
D: -; J: TRBJ2-3; V: TRBV27; size: -; CDR3: CASRPGPGRDTQYF; DNA: TGTGCCAGCCGTCCCGGTCCCGGCAGGGATACGCAGTATTTT
D: TRBD1; J: TRBJ1-5; V: TRBV19; size: -; CDR3: CASRRQGGLAHNQPQHF; DNA: TGTGCCAGTAGAAGACAGGGGGGATTGGCCCACAATCAGCCCCAGCATTTT
D: -; J: TRBJ1-1; V: TRBV2; size: -; CDR3: CASSERWGLGTEAFF; DNA: TGTGCCAGCAGTGAACGTTGGGGGCTGGGCACTGAAGCTTTCTTT